One sample yielded the 32 T cell receptor beta chains listed below, sequenced in a study of T cell repertoires in cytomegalovirus infection. These receptors are not linked to any known antigen. MiXCR was run by TCRdb on the reads, yielding one entry per CDR3 protein. The data contain approximately 730,000 distinct CDR3 sequences, 29% of them seen just once; the ten biggest clones take up about an eighth. The sequenced sample was cultured CD8+ T cells from PBMCs, obtained from culture after CMV antigen stimulation. The receptor source for this set is a human donor in good health (CMV status not recorded). Some clones in this sample may be carry-over from other donors' samples.

This chain uses TRBV12-3 or TRBV12-4 with TRBJ2-1; D unresolved. The CDR3 has 12 residues. V lost 4 bases and J 8 bases, leaving 9 bases between the germline ends. CDR3 DNA sequence: TGTGCCAGCAGTTGGAGAATGGATGAGCAGTTCTTC. Translating gives CASSWRMDEQFF.

V gene TRBV27 combines with J gene TRBJ2-7; possibly TRBD1 for D (5 bases). The CDR3 consists of 14 residues. The V gene's germline CDR1 is MNHEY and CDR2 SMNVEV (reference sequence). The V and J ends lost 0 bases and 5 bases respectively, with 11 bases between them. The CDR3 DNA follows: TGTGCCAGCAGTTTATCGGCAGGGAAGAACGAGCAGTACTTC. This encodes CASSLSAGKNEQYF.

The chain uses TRBV5-1 and TRBJ1-2; TRBD1 matches at 8 bases. Germline-derived CDR1 and CDR2 are SGHRS and YFSETQ. The CDR3 covers 17 residues. J lost 5 bases, V lost 4 bases, and 16 bases had no gene match. The CDR3 DNA reads TGCGCCAGCAGCGGTGCGGGACAGGACGTTGGAGGTTATGGCTACACCTTC. It codes for CASSGAGQDVGGYGYTF.

This clonotype was seen a few times. J is TRBJ1-5 and V is TRBV6-6; no firm D call. The CDR3 length is 14 residues. V lost 2 bases to trimming and J lost 4 bases, with 9 bases between them. CDR1 and CDR2 (germline): MNHNY, SVGAGI (reference sequence). The CDR3 sequence is CASSYPGLNQPQHF. The CDR3 coding sequence is TGTGCCAGCAGTTACCCCGGACTGAATCAGCCCCAGCATTTT.

This clonotype was seen only a few times. The chain is built from TRBV19 and TRBJ2-7; TRBD1 might be the D (6 bases). Deletions cut 10 bases from V and 3 bases from J, with 13 bases between. Germline V CDR1 and CDR2: LNHDA, SQIVND (reference sequence). The length of the CDR3 is 12 residues. DNA of the CDR3: TGTGCCACCGCACAGGGTATCTACGAGCAGTACTTC. Its translation is CATAQGIYEQYF.

The CDR3 bases are TGTGCCAGCAGCCCACCCCGGGGGACAGTGAACACTGAAGCTTTCTTT. It specifies CASSPPRGTVNTEAFF. The genes are TRBV3-1 and TRBJ1-1; 7 positions agree with TRBD1. Trimming removed 4 bases from V and 0 bases from J; junction bases left unmatched: 8. This CDR3 is 16 amino acids long. Germline V gene data show CDR1 as LGHDT and CDR2 as YNNKEL (reference sequence). Filled out from reference TRBV3-1 and TRBJ1-1, the complete variable domain reads DTAVSQTPKYLVTQMGNDKSIKCEQNLGHDTMYWYKQDSKKFLKIMFSYNNKELIINETVPNRFSPKSPDKAHLNLHINSLELGDSAVYFCASSPPRGTVNTEAFFGQGTRLTVV.

The table lists this clonotype with a few counts. V is TRBV3-1 and J is TRBJ2-2, with D possibly matching TRBD1 (5 bases). Trimming took off 5 bases at V and 6 bases at J, with 16 bases between the two ends. CDR1 and CDR2 from the germline V gene are LGHDT and YNNKEL (reference sequence). The CDR3 totals 15 residues. The CDR3 sequence: CASSSVGVKAGELFF. The DNA of the CDR3 is TGTGCCAGCAGCTCCGTAGGGGTGAAGGCCGGGGAGCTGTTTTTT.

This rearrangement joins TRBV28 to TRBJ2-7; D gene uncertain. Germline V gene sequence: CDR1 MDHEN, CDR2 SYDVKM. Trimming stripped 2 bases from V and 2 bases from J, with 10 bases between. The CDR3 loop spans 14 amino acids. This chain's CDR3 is CASSLMVQPYEQYV. The CDR3 DNA reads TGTGCCAGCAGTTTAATGGTCCAGCCCTACGAGCAGTACGTC.

This clonotype is a singleton in its sample. An end of the junction does not agree with germline; a read error may underlie this. J is TRBJ1-5 and V is TRBV28; D is undetermined. The end of the DNA aligns better with TRBJ2-3, so the J call may be wrong. CDR3 length: 12 residues. The germline V gene encodes CDR1 MDHEN and CDR2 SYDVKM. CDR3 in DNA: TGTGCCAACAGTCTGCGGATTGAGCCCCAGTATTTT. Translating gives CANSLRIEPQYF.

This rearrangement joins TRBV6-6 to TRBJ1-5; TRBD1 is a possible D gene (5 bases). Germline V gives CDR1 MNHNY, CDR2 SVGAGI (reference sequence). The CDR3 covers 14 residues. Trimming pared 5 bases from V and 4 bases from J, leaving 12 bases between. Written as DNA, the CDR3 is TGTGCCAGCAGTAACCCGGGGGTGAATCAGCCCCAGCATTTT. Amino acid sequence: CASSNPGVNQPQHF.

This clonotype was detected once. This chain connects TRBV6-6 to TRBJ2-7; tentative D call: TRBD2 (5 bases). The CDR3 totals 14 residues. Germline V lookup: CDR1 MNHNY, CDR2 SVGAGI (reference sequence). V was clipped by 6 bases and J by 0 bases, with 12 bases between them. This CDR3 reads CASSLIGSSYEQYF. DNA of the CDR3: TGTGCCAGCAGCCTGATTGGGAGCTCCTACGAGCAGTACTTC.

Many counts were recorded for this clonotype. The chain combines TRBV28 with TRBJ1-1; 9 positions agree with TRBD1. CDR1 MDHEN and CDR2 SYDVKM come from the germline V gene. This CDR3 region has 16 residues. The V segment lost 6 bases and the J segment 1 base; nucleotides outside the gene matches: 9. CDR3 sequence: CASRSDRGTWNTEAFF. The CDR3 DNA is TGTGCCAGCAGATCAGACAGGGGGACATGGAACACTGAAGCTTTCTTT.

This sequence joins TRBV13 and TRBJ1-1; D gene uncertain. The length of the CDR3 is 14 residues. V shed 6 bases and J shed 1 base, with 12 bases lying between them. Germline V gene data show CDR1 as PRHDT and CDR2 as FYEKMQ (reference sequence). The CDR3 region is CASRFPSSNTEAFF. The CDR3 nucleotides read TGTGCCAGCAGATTCCCCTCATCGAACACTGAAGCTTTCTTT.

This chain links TRBV28 with TRBJ2-1; TRBD2 matches at 12 bases. The CDR3 contains 13 residues. V dropped 4 bases and J dropped 13; count of bases not matched to a gene: 5. CDR1 and CDR2 (germline): MDHEN, SYDVKM. The CDR3 reads CASSSSSGGAQFF. The CDR3 DNA reads as TGTGCCAGCAGTTCCTCTAGCGGGGGGGCCCAGTTCTTC.

This sequence joins TRBV27 and TRBJ2-2; TRBD2 is a possible D gene (5 bases). Trimming stripped 8 bases from V and 4 bases from J, with 5 bases between. The CDR3 is 11 residues long. CDR1 is MNHEY and CDR2 is SMNVEV in the germline V gene (reference sequence). The CDR3: CASEGTGELFF. In DNA, the CDR3 is TGTGCCAGCGAGGGCACCGGGGAGCTGTTTTTT.

The chain couples TRBV28 to TRBJ2-7, with D possibly being TRBD2 (5 bases). Looked up from germline, CDR1 is MDHEN and CDR2 is SYDVKM. The CDR3 is 13 residues long. Trimming pared 5 bases from V and 0 bases from J, leaving 8 bases between. The chain's CDR3 is CASSPEDSYEQYV. The CDR3 bases are TGTGCCAGCAGTCCGGAGGACTCCTACGAGCAGTACGTC.

This chain joins TRBV7-9 and TRBJ2-3; D is perhaps TRBD1 or TRBD2 (5 bases each). Germline CDR1 reads SEHNR; CDR2 reads FQNEAQ (reference sequence). This CDR3 is built from 15 residues. V was cut by 6 bases and J by 1 base, with 14 bases left in between. CDR3 loop: CASRATGPGTDTQYF. Written as DNA, the CDR3 is TGTGCCAGCAGGGCTACGGGACCTGGCACAGATACGCAGTATTTT.

The chain links TRBV9 to TRBJ2-6; tentatively, D is TRBD2 (7 bases). Germline V gene sequence: CDR1 SGDLS, CDR2 YYNGEE. V was trimmed by 0 bases and J by 4 bases, leaving 11 bases between them. The CDR3 runs to 16 residues. CDR3 sequence reads: CASSVGGGPGANVLTF. As DNA, the CDR3 is TGTGCCAGCAGCGTAGGGGGGGGGCCCGGGGCCAACGTCCTGACTTTC. The entire variable domain, with the rest obtained from reference TRBV9 and TRBJ2-6, is as follows: DSGVTQTPKHLITATGQRVTLRCSPRSGDLSVYWYQQSLDQGLQFLIQYYNGEERAKGNILERFSAQQFPDLHSELNLSSLELGDSALYFCASSVGGGPGANVLTFGAGSRLTVL.

The chain recombines TRBV4-1 with TRBJ2-4; 7 bases are a match to TRBD1. Unmatched junction bases numbered 9, after V lost 3 bases and J lost 1 base. Germline loops: CDR1 MGHRA, CDR2 YSYEKL. The CDR3 has 17 amino acids. CDR3 loop: CASSQGQRRDAKNIQYF. The CDR3 coding sequence is TGCGCCAGCAGCCAGGGACAGAGGCGTGACGCCAAAAACATTCAGTACTTC.

This clonotype was found many times. The chain has TRBV7-2 and TRBJ2-7, with TRBD2 identical over 9 bases. The CDR3 runs to 16 residues. After removal of 3 bases from V and 2 bases from J, the junction contained 8 bases not matched to a gene. CDR1 and CDR2 (germline): SGHTA, FQGNSA. The CDR3 DNA follows: TGTGCCAGCAGCTTGCCTTTAGCGGGGGATCCCTACGAGCAGTACTTC. Amino acids: CASSLPLAGDPYEQYF.

This chain uses TRBV6-1 with TRBJ2-7; the D is unclear. This CDR3 region has 19 residues. The germline V gene encodes CDR1 MNHNS and CDR2 SASEGT. The ends were cut back, 1 base at V and 3 bases at J, with 25 bases in the middle. CDR3 sequence (DNA): TGTGCCAGCAGTGAAGGCCCCCGCAGGAACTCAGGCCCATACTACGAGCAGTACGTC. It encodes CASSEGPRRNSGPYYEQYV.

The chain has TRBV7-8 and TRBJ1-1; D not certain. V was cut by 0 bases and J by 3 bases, with 8 bases left in between. CDR3 length: 14 amino acids. CDR1 SGHVS and CDR2 FQNEAQ come from the germline V gene. CDR3 in amino acids: CASSLAQWYTEAFF. The CDR3 bases are TGTGCCAGCAGCTTAGCGCAATGGTACACTGAAGCTTTCTTT.

In its sample, this clonotype was seen many times. V usage is TRBV12-3 or TRBV12-4 and J usage is TRBJ2-1; D is unresolved. The CDR3 spans 13 residues. Deletions cut 0 bases from V and 3 bases from J, with 3 bases between. CDR3 sequence: CASSLASYNEQFF. DNA for the CDR3: TGTGCCAGCAGTTTAGCGAGCTACAATGAGCAGTTCTTC.

The gene calls are TRBV6-6 and TRBJ1-4; tentative D call: TRBD1 (5 bases). The CDR3 has 13 residues. The V gene lost 6 bases and the J gene lost 6 bases, with 11 bases spanning the gap. CDR1 MNHNY and CDR2 SVGAGI come from the germline V gene (reference sequence). CDR3 residues: CASRTGTDEKLFF. CDR3 bases: TGTGCCAGCAGGACCGGGACGGATGAAAAACTGTTTTTT.

This clonotype was seen many times. This chain links TRBV7-9 with TRBJ1-1; D gene unclear. Deletions cut 5 bases from V and 0 bases from J, with 31 bases between. Germline CDR1 and CDR2: SEHNR and FQNEAQ (reference sequence). The CDR3 spans 21 residues. The CDR3 loop reads CASSVMSTMTRWSNLNTEAFF. Written as DNA, the CDR3 is TGTGCCAGCAGCGTTATGTCCACGATGACACGGTGGTCGAATCTGAACACTGAAGCTTTCTTT.

V and J are TRBV29-1 and TRBJ1-4; D remains ambiguous. The CDR3 totals 15 residues. CDR1 and CDR2 (germline): SQVTM, ANQGSEA. Trimming took 4 bases from V and 0 from J, leaving 12 bases between them. CDR3 amino acids: CSVAVRRATNEKLFF. DNA for the CDR3: TGCAGCGTTGCGGTCCGAAGGGCAACTAATGAAAAACTGTTTTTT.

This clonotype was recorded a few times. The V gene is TRBV9, the J gene TRBJ2-2; D is perhaps TRBD1 (6 bases). Germline CDR1 and CDR2: SGDLS and YYNGEE. The CDR3 runs to 16 residues. Trimming cost V 2 bases and J 4 bases, with 15 bases left between them. The CDR3 sequence is CASSVLSTGPTGELFF. The DNA for the CDR3 is TGTGCCAGCAGCGTCTTGTCAACAGGGCCCACCGGGGAGCTGTTTTTT.

This clonotype was seen many times. This chain uses TRBV6-1 with TRBJ1-5, with D possibly being TRBD1 (5 bases). The CDR3 is 16 residues long. V lost 3 bases to trimming and J lost 11 bases, with 23 bases between them. The germline V gene encodes CDR1 MNHNS and CDR2 SASEGT. The CDR3 DNA sequence: TGTGCCAGCAGTGAGACGGGCAGGGAATTACCTGGAGCCCAGCATTTT. This encodes CASSETGRELPGAQHF.

The chain joins TRBV12-3 or TRBV12-4 to TRBJ2-1; 7 nucleotides match TRBD2. The CDR3 length is 15 residues. J lost 6 bases, V lost 5 bases, and 10 bases had no gene match. The DNA for the CDR3 is TGTGCCAGCAGTCCCCTTGGGGGGGGGACCAATGAGCAGTTCTTC. This gives the protein CASSPLGGGTNEQFF.

J is TRBJ1-5 and V is TRBV19; D not resolved. The CDR3 has 15 amino acids. CDR1 LNHDA and CDR2 SQIVND come from the germline V gene (reference sequence). Between the trimmed V and J ends, which lost 0 bases and 0 bases, there was a span of 6 bases. The CDR3 nucleotides read TGTGCCAGTAGTATAGAGCAGATTAGCAATCAGCCCCAGCATTTT. Amino acids: CASSIEQISNQPQHF.

V and J are TRBV6-2 or TRBV6-3 and TRBJ2-7; 7 nucleotides line up with TRBD2. The trim removed 4 bases at V and 3 bases at J, leaving 9 bases unmatched. The CDR3 totals 15 residues. CDR1 is MNHEY and CDR2 is SVGEGT in the germline V gene. The CDR3 loop reads CASSLAGPYGYEQYV. The CDR3 nucleotides read TGTGCCAGCAGTTTAGCGGGTCCCTACGGCTACGAGCAGTACGTC.

This clonotype turned up a few times. The gene calls are TRBV4-1 and TRBJ2-1; TRBD1 is a possible D gene (5 bases). Per germline, CDR1 MGHRA and CDR2 YSYEKL. CDR3 size: 15 residues. Trimming removed 1 base at V and 12 bases at J, with 19 bases between. This CDR3 reads CASSQGGGGLYWQFF. The CDR3 DNA sequence: TGCGCCAGCAGCCAAGGGGGCGGCGGTCTATACTGGCAGTTCTTC.